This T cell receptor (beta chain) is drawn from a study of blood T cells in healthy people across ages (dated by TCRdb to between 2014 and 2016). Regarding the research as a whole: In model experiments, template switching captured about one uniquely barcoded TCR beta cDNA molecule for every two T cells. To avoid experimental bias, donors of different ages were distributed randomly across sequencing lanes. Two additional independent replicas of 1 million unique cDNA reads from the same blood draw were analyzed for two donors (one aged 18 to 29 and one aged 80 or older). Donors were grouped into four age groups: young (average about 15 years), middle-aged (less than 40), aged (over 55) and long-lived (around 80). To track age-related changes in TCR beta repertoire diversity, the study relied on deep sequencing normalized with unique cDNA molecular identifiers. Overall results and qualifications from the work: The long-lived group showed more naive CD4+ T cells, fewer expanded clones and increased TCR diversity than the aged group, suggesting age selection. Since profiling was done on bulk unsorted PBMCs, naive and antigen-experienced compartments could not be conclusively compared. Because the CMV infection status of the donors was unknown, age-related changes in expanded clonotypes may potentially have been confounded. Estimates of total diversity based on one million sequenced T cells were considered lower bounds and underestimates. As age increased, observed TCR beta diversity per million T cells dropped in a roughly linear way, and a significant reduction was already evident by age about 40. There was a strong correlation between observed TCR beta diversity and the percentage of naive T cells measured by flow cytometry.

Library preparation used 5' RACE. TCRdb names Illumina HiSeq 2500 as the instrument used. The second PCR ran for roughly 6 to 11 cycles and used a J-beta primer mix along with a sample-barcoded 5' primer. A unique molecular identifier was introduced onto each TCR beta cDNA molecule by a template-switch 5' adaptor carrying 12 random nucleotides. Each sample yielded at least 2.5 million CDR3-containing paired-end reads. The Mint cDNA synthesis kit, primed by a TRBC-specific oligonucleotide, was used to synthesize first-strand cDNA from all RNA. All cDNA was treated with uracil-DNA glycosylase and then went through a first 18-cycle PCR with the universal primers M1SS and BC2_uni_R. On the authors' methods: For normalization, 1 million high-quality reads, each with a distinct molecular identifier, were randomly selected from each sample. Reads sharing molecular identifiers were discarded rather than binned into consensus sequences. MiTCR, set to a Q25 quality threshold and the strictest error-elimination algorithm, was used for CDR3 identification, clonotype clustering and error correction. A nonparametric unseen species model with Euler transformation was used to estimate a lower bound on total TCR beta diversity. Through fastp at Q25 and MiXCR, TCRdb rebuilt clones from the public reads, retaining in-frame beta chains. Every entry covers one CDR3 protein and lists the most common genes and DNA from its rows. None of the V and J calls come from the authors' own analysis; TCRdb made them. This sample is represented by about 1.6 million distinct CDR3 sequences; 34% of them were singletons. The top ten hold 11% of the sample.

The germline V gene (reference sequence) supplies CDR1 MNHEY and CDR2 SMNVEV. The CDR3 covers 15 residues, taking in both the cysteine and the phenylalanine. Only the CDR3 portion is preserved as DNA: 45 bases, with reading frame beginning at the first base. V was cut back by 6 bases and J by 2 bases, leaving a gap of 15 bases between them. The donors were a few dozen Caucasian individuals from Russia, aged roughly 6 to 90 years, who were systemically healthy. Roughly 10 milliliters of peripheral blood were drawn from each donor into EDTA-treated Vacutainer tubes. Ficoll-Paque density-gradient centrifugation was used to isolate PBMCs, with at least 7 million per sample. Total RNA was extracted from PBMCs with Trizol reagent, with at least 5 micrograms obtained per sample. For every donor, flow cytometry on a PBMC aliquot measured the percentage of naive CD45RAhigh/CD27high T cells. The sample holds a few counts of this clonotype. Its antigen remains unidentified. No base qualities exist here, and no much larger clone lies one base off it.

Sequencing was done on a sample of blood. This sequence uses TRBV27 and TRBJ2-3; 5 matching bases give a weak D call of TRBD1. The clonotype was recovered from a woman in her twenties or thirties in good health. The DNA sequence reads TGTGCCAGCAGCCCCCTGGGGCAACCCACAGATACGCAGTATTTT. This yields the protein CASSPLGQPTDTQYF.